This TCR beta chain is drawn from a study of regulatory T cells in long-lasting Graves disease. Study-level points and caveats: Graves' patients with persistent disease showed TCR diversity lower than patients newly diagnosed.

CDR3 regions were amplified by Arm-PCR using iRepertoire HTBI primers to build TCR beta libraries. TCRdb analysed the multiplex PCR reads with MiXCR anew, one entry per CDR3 protein. Here the sample spans approximately 290,000 distinct CDR3 sequences, 20% to 25% being singletons. Stated time point: persistent/refractory GD, antithyroid drugs over 5 years with positive TRAb. The TCR library used RNA extracted from PBMCs. One endocrinology department in Xi'an, China, was where patients came from. Remarks on this clonotype: Its antigen is currently unknown.

The V segment lost 9 bases and the J segment 7 bases; nucleotides outside the gene matches: 6. The CDR3 spans 12 residues. The sequencing here drew on peripheral blood mononuclear cells (PBMCs), taken when the disease was refractory, from a patient treated with antithyroid drugs. The clonotype comes from a female donor with Graves disease. The V call is TRBV12-3 or TRBV12-4, the J call TRBJ1-5, with 7 bases aligning to TRBD1. CDR3 region: CASRQGRQPQHF. Here the CDR3 DNA reads TGTGCCAGTCGACAGGGCCGACAGCCCCAGCATTTT.